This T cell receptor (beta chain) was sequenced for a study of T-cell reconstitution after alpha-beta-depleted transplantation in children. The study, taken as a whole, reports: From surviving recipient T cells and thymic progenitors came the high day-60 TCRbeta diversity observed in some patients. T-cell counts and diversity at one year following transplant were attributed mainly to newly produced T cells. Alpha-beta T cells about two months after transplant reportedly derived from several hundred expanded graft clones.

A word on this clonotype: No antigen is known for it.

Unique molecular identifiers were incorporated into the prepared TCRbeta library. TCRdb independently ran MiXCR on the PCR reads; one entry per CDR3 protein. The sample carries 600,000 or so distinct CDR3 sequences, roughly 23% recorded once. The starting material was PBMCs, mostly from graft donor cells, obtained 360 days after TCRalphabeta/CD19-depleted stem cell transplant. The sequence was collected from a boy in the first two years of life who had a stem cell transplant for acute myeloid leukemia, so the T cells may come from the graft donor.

CDR3 nucleotide sequence: TGTGCCAGCAGACAACTAGCGGGGCCCACAGATACGCAGTATTTT. Amino acids: CASRQLAGPTDTQYF. The V call is TRBV7-2, the J call TRBJ2-3, with TRBD2 matching 10 bases. Germline V lookup: CDR1 SGHTA, CDR2 FQGNSA. This CDR3 is built from 15 residues. V lost 6 bases, J lost 2 bases, and 5 bases stayed unmatched.